The 11 T cell receptor beta chains below come from one sample, sequenced in a study of a mutant IDH1 vaccine in newly diagnosed glioma. Noted time point: week 47, end of study. Doses of 300 ug of mutant IDH1 20-mer peptide were given with topical imiquimod. The assay was immunoSEQ multiplex PCR, and TCRdb's table has in-frame clones only and misses some. The profile covers fewer than 95,000 clones, with 75% to 90% appearing a single time and around 5.3% taken by the ten largest. The antigens these receptors bind are not known. Sequenced here: PBMCs, sampled from a glioma patient whose treatment included an IDH1 peptide vaccine. Receptors were obtained from a man between 40 and 49 years old with glioma.

This chain uses TRBV19 with TRBJ1-2; weak D call: TRBD1 (6 bases). The CDR3 totals 15 residues. V shed 4 bases and J shed 4 bases, with 16 bases lying between them. Germline loops: CDR1 LNHDA, CDR2 SQIVND (reference sequence). CDR3 nucleotide sequence: TGTGCCAGTAGTACCCTGCCGGGGGGCGGCTATGGCTACACCTTC. Protein: CASSTLPGGGYGYTF.

The rearrangement links TRBV4-3 to TRBJ2-5; D not certain. The CDR3 is 15 amino acids. Germline assignment: CDR1 LGHNA and CDR2 YSLEER. Trimming removed 1 base from V and 2 bases from J, with 11 bases in between. CDR3 sequence reads: CASSQGLAAQETQYF. CDR3 nucleotides: TGCGCCAGCAGCCAAGGCCTCGCGGCTCAAGAGACCCAGTACTTC.

J is TRBJ2-1 and V is TRBV6-1, with D possibly called TRBD1 or TRBD2 (5 bases each). The germline V gene encodes CDR1 MNHNS and CDR2 SASEGT. The length of the CDR3 is 18 residues. Trimming cost V 4 bases and J 2 bases, with 21 bases left between them. The CDR3 bases are TGTGCCAGCAGTGCCCTGGGTTTTACACTAGGGGCCTACAATGAGCAGTTCTTC. Protein: CASSALGFTLGAYNEQFF.

About this clone: The junction shows a germline mismatch at one end, possibly a read error. CDR3 sequence reads: CASSFRLAGQETQYF. CDR3 bases: TGTGCTAGCAGCTTCCGACTAGCGGGCCAAGAGACCCAGTACTTC. This sequence joins TRBV7-7 and TRBJ2-5; TRBD2 agrees at 10 bases. Germline V gene sequence: CDR1 SSHAT, CDR2 FNYEAQ (reference sequence). The CDR3 extends over 15 amino acids.

The J gene is TRBJ1-1, the V gene TRBV23-1, with no clear D. TRBV23-1 counts as an open reading frame of uncertain function. Trimming shortened V by 7 bases and J by 0 bases, and 12 bases separated the two germline ends. CDR3 length: 14 amino acids. The CDR3 spells CASTLRGLNTEAFF. CDR3 coding DNA: TGCGCCAGCACCCTCCGGGGATTGAACACTGAAGCTTTCTTT.

Notes on this clone: Germline is not matched at one junction end, which may reflect a read error. At the DNA level, this CDR3 is encoded by other sequences in the same sample as well. The chain couples TRBV7-8 to TRBJ1-1; no definite D call. The CDR3 runs 13 residues. CDR1 SGHVS and CDR2 FQNEAQ come from the germline V gene. CDR3 sequence: CASSAYMNTEAFF. The CDR3, as DNA: TGCGCCAGCAGCGCGTACATGAACACTGAAGCTTTCTTT.

The chain combines TRBV18 with TRBJ1-1; unclear D gene. The CDR3 contains 14 residues. CDR1 and CDR2 (germline): KGHSH, LQKENI. V lost 2 bases and J 0 bases, leaving 7 bases between the germline ends. The CDR3, as DNA: TGTGCCAGCTCACCATTAGAAATGAACACTGAAGCTTTCTTT. Protein sequence: CASSPLEMNTEAFF.

The V call is TRBV11-1, the J call TRBJ2-1; D perhaps matches TRBD2 (5 bases). The germline CDR1 and CDR2 sequences are SGHAT and FQDESV (reference sequence). CDR3 length: 14 residues. Trimming pared 1 base from V and 7 bases from J, leaving 11 bases between. CDR3: CASSLGGNRNEQFF. The CDR3 DNA follows: TGTGCCAGCAGCTTAGGAGGGAATAGAAATGAGCAGTTCTTC.

Concerning this clone: The sample holds other DNA sequences that translate to the same CDR3. This chain links TRBV29-1 with TRBJ2-6; the D is unclear. The CDR3 contains 13 residues. V dropped 1 base and J dropped 4 bases, with 5 bases sitting between them. The germline V gene encodes CDR1 SQVTM and CDR2 ANQGSEA. CDR3 amino acids: CSVEGAGANVLTF. The CDR3 nucleotides read TGCAGCGTTGAAGGGGCCGGGGCCAACGTCCTGACTTTC.

The CDR3 region is CASSHSGRAITKNIQYF. The CDR3 DNA sequence: TGTGCCAGCAGCCATAGCGGGAGGGCCATAACCAAAAACATTCAGTACTTC. The chain joins TRBV11-2 to TRBJ2-4; 11 bases fit TRBD2. Germline CDR1 and CDR2: SGHAT and FQNNGV. V gave up 5 bases and J gave up 2 bases; unmatched junction bases: 8. This CDR3 contains 17 residues.

The CDR3 reads CASSLEGATASYQETQYF. CDR3 coding DNA: TGTGCCAGCAGCTTGGAAGGTGCGACAGCGAGCTACCAAGAGACCCAGTACTTC. V usage is TRBV5-6 and J usage is TRBJ2-5, with D perhaps TRBD1 (5 bases). Germline CDR1 is SGHDT and CDR2 is YYEEEE. Trimming took 0 bases from V and 0 from J, leaving 18 bases between them. The CDR3 runs to 18 residues.